This entry concerns a single T cell receptor (beta chain). The assay was immunoSEQ multiplex PCR, and TCRdb's table has in-frame clones only and misses some. The sample consists of about 69,000 clones, roughly 89% of them appearing once. This sample is part of a study of blood T cell repertoires in COVID-19. Germline values: CDR1 MNHEY, CDR2 SMNVEV (reference sequence). The junction had 12 bases not matched to a gene; V was cut back by 4 bases and J by 5 bases. CDR3 length equals 17 residues. This chain joins TRBV27 and TRBJ2-7, with 12 bases identical to TRBD2. Sequencing was done on a sample of peripheral blood. This clonotype was sampled from a man aged 50 or older with acute or convalescent COVID-19. The CDR3 sequence: CASSSIPPSGREDEQYF. The CDR3 DNA follows: TGTGCCAGCAGTTCAATACCCCCTAGCGGGAGGGAGGACGAGCAGTACTTC.